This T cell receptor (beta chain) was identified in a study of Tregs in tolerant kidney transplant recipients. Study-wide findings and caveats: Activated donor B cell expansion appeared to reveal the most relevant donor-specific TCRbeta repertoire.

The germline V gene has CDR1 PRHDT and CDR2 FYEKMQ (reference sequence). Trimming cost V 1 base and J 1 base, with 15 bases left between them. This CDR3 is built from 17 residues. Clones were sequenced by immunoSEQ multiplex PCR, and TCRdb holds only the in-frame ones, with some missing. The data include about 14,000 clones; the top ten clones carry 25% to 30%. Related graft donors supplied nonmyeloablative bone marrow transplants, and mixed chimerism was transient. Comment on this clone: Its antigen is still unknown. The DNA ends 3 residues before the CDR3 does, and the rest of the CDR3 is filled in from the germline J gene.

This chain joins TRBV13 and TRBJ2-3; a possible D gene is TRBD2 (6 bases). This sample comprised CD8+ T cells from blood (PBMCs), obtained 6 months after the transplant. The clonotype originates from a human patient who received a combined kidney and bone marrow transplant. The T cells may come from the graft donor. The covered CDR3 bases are TGTGCCAGCAGCTTAGTGGGTGGGACTTACCGCACAGATACG. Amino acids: CASSLVGGTYRTDT. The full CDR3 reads CASSLVGGTYRTDTQYF.